The entry below gives a single TCR beta chain sequence along with its context. Its matching antigen is unknown. The data belong to a study of T-cell reconstitution after alpha-beta-depleted transplantation in children. Study outcomes and limitations: Some patients' high day-60 TCRbeta diversity was attributed to recipient cells surviving conditioning. About two months after transplant, alpha-beta T cells reportedly came from several hundred expanded graft clones. One year post-transplant, T-cell counts and diversity were largely derived from T cells produced anew.

Using unique molecular identifiers, the investigators prepared the TCRbeta library. TCRdb reprocessed the PCR reads with MiXCR, giving one entry per CDR3 protein. The sample lists about 980,000 distinct CDR3 sequences; about 26% were seen once. The TCR comes from a boy younger than two who had a stem cell transplant for SCID, so the T cells may come from the graft donor. Sequenced material: PBMCs, mostly from graft donor cells, taken 360 days after TCRalphabeta/CD19-depleted stem cell transplant.

The CDR3 sequence: CASSPADRALANTGELFF. The CDR3 region has the DNA TGCGCCAGCAGCCCAGCAGACAGGGCTCTCGCGAACACCGGGGAGCTGTTTTTT. The genes are TRBV5-1 and TRBJ2-2, with 7 bases matching TRBD1. This CDR3 is 18 amino acids long. Germline V gives CDR1 SGHRS, CDR2 YFSETQ. V gave up 4 bases and J gave up 0 bases; unmatched junction bases: 12.